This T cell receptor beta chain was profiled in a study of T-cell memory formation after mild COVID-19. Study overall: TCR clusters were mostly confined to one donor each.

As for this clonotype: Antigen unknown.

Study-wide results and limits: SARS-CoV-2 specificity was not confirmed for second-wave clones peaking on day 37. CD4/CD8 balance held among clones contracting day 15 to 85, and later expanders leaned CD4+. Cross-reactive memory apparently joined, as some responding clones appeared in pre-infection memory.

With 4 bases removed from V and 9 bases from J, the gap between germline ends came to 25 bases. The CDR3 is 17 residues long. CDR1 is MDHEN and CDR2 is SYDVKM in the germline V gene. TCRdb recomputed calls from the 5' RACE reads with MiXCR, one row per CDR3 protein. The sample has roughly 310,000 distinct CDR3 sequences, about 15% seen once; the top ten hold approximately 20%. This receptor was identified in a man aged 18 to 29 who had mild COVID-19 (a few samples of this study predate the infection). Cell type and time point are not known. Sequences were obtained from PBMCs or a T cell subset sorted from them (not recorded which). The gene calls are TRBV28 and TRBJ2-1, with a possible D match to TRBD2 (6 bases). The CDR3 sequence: CASSSPPGLLPEGEQFF. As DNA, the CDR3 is TGTGCCAGCAGTTCCCCCCCGGGACTCCTTCCTGAGGGTGAGCAGTTCTTC.